These 19 T cell receptor beta chains were sequenced from one sample in a study of STAT3 mutations in large granular lymphocyte leukemia. Findings and caveats of the study: In T-cell large granular lymphocyte leukemia, about half of patients showed multiple immunodominant subclonotypes.

The antigens these receptors bind are not known. The assay was immunoSEQ multiplex PCR, and TCRdb's table has in-frame clones only and misses some. The profile shows about 4,600 clones, approximately 54% of them singletons. The material sequenced was peripheral blood mononuclear cells. All receptors derive from a man aged 55-75 years with T-cell large granular lymphocyte leukemia. Some clones in this sample may be carry-over from other donors' samples.

V gene TRBV30 combines with J gene TRBJ1-2, with 10 bases identical to TRBD1. The CDR3 runs to 14 residues. CDR1 and CDR2 from the germline V gene are GTSNPN and SVGIG (reference sequence). Trimming cost V 2 bases and J 7 bases; bases outside gene matches: 7. This CDR3 reads CAWSSWTGGVGYTF. The DNA of the CDR3 is TGTGCCTGGAGTTCCTGGACAGGGGGAGTTGGCTACACCTTC.

The J gene is TRBJ2-3, the V gene TRBV7-9; TRBD1 matches 8 bases. The ends lost 4 bases at V and 6 bases at J; junction bases unmatched: 9. The CDR3 runs to 15 residues. The V gene's germline CDR1 is SEHNR and CDR2 FQNEAQ (reference sequence). The CDR3 loop is CASSSGQGRRDTQYF. CDR3 nucleotides: TGTGCCAGCAGCTCTGGACAGGGTAGAAGGGATACGCAGTATTTT.

The chain links TRBV5-1 to TRBJ1-2; perhaps TRBD1 as D (5 bases). V was cut by 0 bases and J by 8 bases, with 17 bases left in between. The V gene's germline CDR1 is SGHRS and CDR2 YFSETQ. The CDR3 has 15 amino acids. For the CDR3, the DNA is TGCGCCAGCAGCTTGGGGCCGGGGACTTCTGGAGGCTACACCTTC. Translating it yields CASSLGPGTSGGYTF.

This clone was detected only a few times. The chain has TRBV6-6 and TRBJ1-6; D remains unclear. Trimming removed 6 bases from V and 8 bases from J, with 11 bases in between. This CDR3 comprises 13 residues. Germline CDR1 and CDR2: MNHNY and SVGAGI (reference sequence). CDR3 DNA sequence: TGTGCCAGCAGCAGGACCACCGATTCACCCCTCCACTTT. This codes for CASSRTTDSPLHF.

The V and J genes are TRBV2 and TRBJ1-4, with a tentative D call TRBD1 (5 bases). In germline, CDR1 is SNHLY, CDR2 FYNNEI. V was trimmed by 7 bases and J by 5 bases, leaving 11 bases between them. This CDR3 region has 13 residues. CDR3 protein: CASTSGTNEKLFF. In nucleotides, the CDR3 is TGTGCCAGCACCTCAGGGACCAATGAAAAACTGTTTTTT.

The chain joins TRBV6-6 to TRBJ1-3, with D hard to call. This CDR3 contains 14 residues. Trimming took 2 bases from V and 4 from J, leaving 9 bases between them. Germline loops: CDR1 MNHNY, CDR2 SVGAGI (reference sequence). The CDR3 DNA is TGTGCCAGCAGTTACGACCATCTAGGAAACACCATATATTTT. This gives the protein CASSYDHLGNTIYF.

The chain is built from TRBV7-9 and TRBJ2-5; D may be TRBD1 or TRBD2 (5 bases each). Germline lookup yields CDR1 SEHNR and CDR2 FQNEAQ (reference sequence). CDR3 length: 14 residues. Trimming pared 5 bases from V and 0 bases from J, leaving 10 bases between. The DNA of the CDR3 is TGTGCCAGCAGCAGCCCGGGACACCAAGAGACCCAGTACTTC. Amino acids: CASSSPGHQETQYF. Full variable domain (rest looked up from reference TRBV7-9 and TRBJ2-5): DTGVSQNPRHKITKRGQNVTFRCDPISEHNRLYWYRQTLGQGPEFLTYFQNEAQLEKSRLLSDRFSAERPKGSFSTLEIQRTEQGDSAMYLCASSSPGHQETQYFGPGTRLLVL.

The chain recombines TRBV27 with TRBJ1-5; 7 positions agree with TRBD1. The V gene end was trimmed by 10 bases and the J gene end by 6 bases; junction bases not matched to a gene: 6. This CDR3 spans 12 amino acids. Germline V gene data show CDR1 as MNHEY and CDR2 as SMNVEV (reference sequence). For the CDR3, the DNA is TGTGCCATTCAACAGGGGAGTCAGCCCCAGCATTTT. Its protein product is CAIQQGSQPQHF.

This clone showed up just a few times. CDR3 DNA sequence: TGTGCCTGGAGTGCGATAGTCTCTGGAAACACCATATATTTT. This codes for CAWSAIVSGNTIYF. The gene calls are TRBV30 and TRBJ1-3; D is undetermined. Trimming removed 1 base from V and 0 bases from J, with 7 bases in between. Looked up from germline, CDR1 is GTSNPN and CDR2 is SVGIG (reference sequence). The length of the CDR3 is 14 residues.

The CDR3 DNA reads TGTGCCAGCAGTTTGCTCGAGGCGGGCTACACCTTC. Amino acid sequence: CASSLLEAGYTF. The chain is built from TRBV28 and TRBJ1-2; D is uncertain. This CDR3 comprises 12 residues. CDR1 is MDHEN and CDR2 is SYDVKM in the germline V gene. Trimming cost V 3 bases and J 8 bases, with 10 bases left between them.

By share, this clone counts as medium-sized. The chain combines TRBV15 with TRBJ1-3; no definite D call. Trimming shortened V by 5 bases and J by 0 bases, and 5 bases separated the two germline ends. The CDR3 loop spans 13 amino acids. Germline V CDR1 and CDR2: LNHNV, YYDKDF (reference sequence). In DNA form, the CDR3 reads TGTGCCACCAGCCCGGACTCTGGAAACACCATATATTTT. Protein sequence: CATSPDSGNTIYF.

This clone was counted once. The chain couples TRBV30 to TRBJ1-5; a weak D match, TRBD1 (5 bases). The germline V and J ends were trimmed by 4 bases and 9 bases, with 13 bases remaining between them. The germline V gene encodes CDR1 GTSNPN and CDR2 SVGIG (reference sequence). The CDR3 has 12 amino acids. CDR3 DNA sequence: TGTGCCTGGAATGGGGGGGAAGGGCCCCAGCATTTT. Residues: CAWNGGEGPQHF.

In its sample, this clone was seen a few times. The chain recombines TRBV5-1 with TRBJ1-4; TRBD1 aligns across 8 bases. The V and J ends lost 0 bases and 11 bases, in that order; junction bases with no gene match: 9. Germline loops: CDR1 SGHRS, CDR2 YFSETQ. The length of the CDR3 is 15 residues. The CDR3 here is CASSLADRGTQKLFF. The CDR3 coding sequence is TGCGCCAGCAGCTTGGCCGACAGGGGAACGCAGAAACTGTTTTTT.

The chain combines TRBV5-4 with TRBJ1-4; D unresolved. The CDR3 spans 13 residues. Germline assignment: CDR1 SGHNT and CDR2 YYREEE (reference sequence). Trimming removed 3 bases at V and 7 bases at J, with 10 bases between. The CDR3 DNA reads TGTGCCAGCAGCTCTCGGGGAGGTGAAAAACTGTTTTTT. It codes for CASSSRGGEKLFF.

The CDR3 DNA reads TGCAGCGTTGATAGTAGCGGAAGTGGGAACATTCAGTACTTC. Translated: CSVDSSGSGNIQYF. The V gene is TRBV29-1, the J gene TRBJ2-4, with a tentative D call TRBD2 (6 bases). The length of the CDR3 is 14 residues. The germline V gene encodes CDR1 SQVTM and CDR2 ANQGSEA. Trimming shortened V by 3 bases and J by 7 bases, and 16 bases separated the two germline ends.

The chain uses TRBV5-4 and TRBJ2-1; unclear D gene. The CDR3 runs 13 residues. Looked up from germline, CDR1 is SGHNT and CDR2 is YYREEE (reference sequence). Trimming took off 6 bases at V and 9 bases at J, with 16 bases between the two ends. The CDR3 nucleotides read TGTGCCAGCACCCCTGGGCAGCTCGGTGAGCAGTTCTTC. It specifies CASTPGQLGEQFF. The full variable domain, its missing parts supplied by reference TRBV5-4 and TRBJ2-1, is ETGVTQSPTHLIKTRGQQVTLRCSSQSGHNTVSWYQQALGQGPQFIFQYYREEENGRGNFPPRFSGLQFPNYSSELNVNALELDDSALYLCASTPGQLGEQFFGPGTRLTVL.

V usage is TRBV2 and J usage is TRBJ1-6; weak D call: TRBD1 (6 bases). The ends were cut back, 5 bases at V and 7 bases at J, with 12 bases in the middle. Germline V CDR1 and CDR2: SNHLY, FYNNEI. This CDR3 region has 14 residues. The CDR3 DNA follows: TGTGCCAGCAGTCCACAGGGTGAGAATTCACCCCTCCACTTT. Its translation: CASSPQGENSPLHF. The full variable domain, with the rest looked up from reference TRBV2 and TRBJ1-6, is EPEVTQTPSHQVTQMGQEVILRCVPISNHLYFYWYRQILGQKVEFLVSFYNNEISEKSEIFDDQFSVERPDGSNFTLKIRSTKLEDSAMYFCASSPQGENSPLHFGNGTRLTVT.

The CDR3 reads CAWRRGNTEAFF. CDR3 sequence (DNA): TGTGCCTGGAGGAGGGGGAACACTGAAGCTTTCTTT. The chain joins TRBV30 to TRBJ1-1; tentative D call: TRBD1 (5 bases). Trimming shortened V by 3 bases and J by 1 base, and 6 bases separated the two germline ends. CDR1 is GTSNPN, CDR2 SVGIG, per germline (reference sequence). This CDR3 is 12 amino acids long.

A few counts support this clone. V is TRBV6-1 and J is TRBJ2-7; 7 bases map to TRBD1. V dropped 3 bases and J dropped 7; count of bases not matched to a gene: 9. This CDR3 has 14 amino acids. Per the germline V gene, CDR1 is MNHNS and CDR2 is SASEGT. In DNA form, the CDR3 reads TGTGCCAGCAGTGATTACAGGGGATCGAGTGAGCAGTACGTC. Its protein is CASSDYRGSSEQYV.